This T cell receptor beta chain stems from a study of cytomegalovirus exposure and HLA in healthy donors. The CDR3 loop spans 15 amino acids. Trimming removed 4 bases from V and 4 bases from J, with 16 bases in between. Germline CDR1 SGHDN, CDR2 FVKESK. PCR used 60 Vbeta primers and 13 Jbeta primers. Method: immunoSEQ multiplex PCR; TCRdb's copy keeps in-frame clones and lacks some. The sample lists fewer than 200,000 clones, 60% to 80% occurring once. The sample comprised PBMCs. The J gene is TRBJ2-5, the V gene TRBV14; D is unresolved. The source of this sequence is a woman aged 50 to 60 in good health and CMV-seropositive. The CDR3 spells CASSRSDLSGETQYF. CDR3 coding DNA: TGTGCCAGCAGCCGGTCCGACTTGTCCGGAGAGACCCAGTACTTC.